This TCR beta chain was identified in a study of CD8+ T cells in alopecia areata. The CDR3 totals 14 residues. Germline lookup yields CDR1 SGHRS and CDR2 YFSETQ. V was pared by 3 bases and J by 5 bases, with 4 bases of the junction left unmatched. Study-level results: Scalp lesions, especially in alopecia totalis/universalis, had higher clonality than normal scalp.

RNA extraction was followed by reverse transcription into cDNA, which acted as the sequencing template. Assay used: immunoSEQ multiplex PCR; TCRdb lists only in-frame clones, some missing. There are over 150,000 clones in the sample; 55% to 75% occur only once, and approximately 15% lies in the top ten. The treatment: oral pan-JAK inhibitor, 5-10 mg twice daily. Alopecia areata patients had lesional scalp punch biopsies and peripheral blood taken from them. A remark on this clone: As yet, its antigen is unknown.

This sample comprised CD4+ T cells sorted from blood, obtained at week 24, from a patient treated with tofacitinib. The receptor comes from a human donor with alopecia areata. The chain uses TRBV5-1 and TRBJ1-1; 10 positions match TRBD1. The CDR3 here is CASSWGQGRTEAFF. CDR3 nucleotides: TGCGCCAGCAGCTGGGGACAGGGGCGAACTGAAGCTTTCTTT.